Each of the 31 T cell receptor beta chains below was sequenced from the same sample in a study of cytomegalovirus exposure and HLA in healthy donors. This PCR relied on a set of 60 Vbeta primers and 13 Jbeta primers. Using immunoSEQ multiplex PCR, the repertoire was profiled, and TCRdb retains in-frame clones only, with some absent. The sample contains 110,000 to 150,000 clones, more than 75% of which appear only once. The sequenced material came from PBMCs. The receptor source for this set is a male donor in good health and CMV-seronegative.

The chain combines TRBV2 with TRBJ1-2, with D unresolved. CDR1 and CDR2 from the germline V gene are SNHLY and FYNNEI. V gave up 8 bases and J gave up 7 bases, with 17 bases separating them. The CDR3 extends over 13 amino acids. This chain's CDR3 is CASEGADFPGYTF. CDR3 sequence (DNA): TGTGCCAGCGAAGGAGCAGACTTCCCTGGCTACACCTTC.

This clone appeared a single time. The chain is built from TRBV5-1 and TRBJ2-7; no reliable D call. V was clipped by 0 bases and J by 6 bases, with 7 bases between them. This CDR3 is built from 12 residues. Looked up from germline, CDR1 is SGHRS and CDR2 is YFSETQ. The CDR3 bases are TGCGCCAGCAGCTTGGGGCACAGCGAGCAGTACTTC. The encoded protein is CASSLGHSEQYF.

This clone was observed once. The chain uses TRBV5-1 and TRBJ2-5; 9 bases align to TRBD2. The V and J ends lost 0 bases and 3 bases, in that order; junction bases with no gene match: 15. CDR3 size: 19 residues. Per germline, CDR1 SGHRS and CDR2 YFSETQ. The DNA for the CDR3 is TGCGCCAGCAGCTTGGGGGAGGCTAGCGGGGTGATACTTAAAGAGACCCAGTACTTC. This gives the protein CASSLGEASGVILKETQYF.

This clone appeared a few times. J is TRBJ2-7 and V is TRBV25-1; perhaps TRBD1 as D (6 bases). This CDR3 region has 15 residues. The germline CDR1 and CDR2 sequences are MGHDK and SYGVNS. Trimming removed 2 bases from V and 0 bases from J, with 11 bases in between. As DNA, the CDR3 is TGTGCCAGCAGTGAAGGTGGGGGCAGCTCCTACGAGCAGTACTTC. It translates to CASSEGGGSSYEQYF.

J is TRBJ2-3 and V is TRBV30; 8 positions match TRBD1. There are 14 residues in the CDR3. V lost 5 bases, J lost 0 bases, and 4 bases stayed unmatched. Germline CDR1 GTSNPN, CDR2 SVGIG (reference sequence). CDR3 protein: CAWGQGLSTDTQYF. The CDR3 DNA is TGTGCCTGGGGACAGGGATTAAGCACAGATACGCAGTATTTT. The full variable domain, completed using reference TRBV30 and TRBJ2-3, is SQTIHQWPATLVQPVGSPLSLECTVEGTSNPNLYWYRQAAGRGLQLLFYSVGIGQISSEVPQNLSASRPQDRQFILSSKKLLLSDSGFYLCAWGQGLSTDTQYFGPGTRLTVL.

V gene TRBV7-2 combines with J gene TRBJ2-5, with TRBD2 matching over 9 bases. V dropped 2 bases and J dropped 0; count of bases not matched to a gene: 1. The CDR3 runs 15 residues. Germline CDR1 SGHTA, CDR2 FQGNSA. The CDR3 nucleotides are TGTGCCAGCAGCTTACTAGCGGGGAACCAAGAGACCCAGTACTTC. It translates to CASSLLAGNQETQYF.

The CDR3 nucleotides are TGTGCCAGCAGCTTCACACTAGGGACATTGGGTGAAGCTTTCTTT. Its protein product is CASSFTLGTLGEAFF. V gene TRBV7-2 combines with J gene TRBJ1-1, with D perhaps TRBD1 (6 bases). The CDR3 sequence is 15 residues long. Germline V lookup: CDR1 SGHTA, CDR2 FQGNSA. V was clipped by 3 bases and J by 7 bases, with 18 bases between them.

The chain joins TRBV5-1 to TRBJ2-7; D perhaps matches TRBD1 (5 bases). Trimming removed 2 bases at V and 3 bases at J, with 15 bases between. The V gene's germline CDR1 is SGHRS and CDR2 YFSETQ. The length of the CDR3 is 15 residues. CDR3 sequence: CASSFGHSGGYEQYF. CDR3 DNA sequence: TGCGCCAGCAGCTTTGGACATTCCGGCGGCTACGAGCAGTACTTC.

The V gene is TRBV5-4, the J gene TRBJ2-5, with 7 bases lining up with TRBD1. Germline CDR1 SGHNT, CDR2 YYREEE (reference sequence). V was pared by 0 bases and J by 3 bases, with 2 bases of the junction left unmatched. This CDR3 spans 14 amino acids. For the CDR3, the DNA is TGTGCCAGCAGCTTGGGTGGACAGGAAGAGACCCAGTACTTC. Amino acids: CASSLGGQEETQYF. Full variable domain (remainder filled in from reference TRBV5-4 and TRBJ2-5): ETGVTQSPTHLIKTRGQQVTLRCSSQSGHNTVSWYQQALGQGPQFIFQYYREEENGRGNFPPRFSGLQFPNYSSELNVNALELDDSALYLCASSLGGQEETQYFGPGTRLLVL.

V usage is TRBV6-6 and J usage is TRBJ1-2; weak D call: TRBD1 (5 bases). V was shortened by 10 bases and J by 2 bases, with 20 bases between the two germline ends. The CDR3 is 15 amino acids. Germline loops: CDR1 MNHNY, CDR2 SVGAGI (reference sequence). DNA of the CDR3: TGTGCCACCAAAAATGCATTCGGGGGAAACTATGGCTACACCTTC. Translating it yields CATKNAFGGNYGYTF.

V is TRBV6-4 and J is TRBJ1-4, with 8 bases aligning to TRBD1. J gave up 6 bases and V 5 bases, and 8 bases lay outside the gene matches. Germline CDR1 MRHNA, CDR2 SNTAGT. This CDR3 region has 15 residues. CDR3 DNA sequence: TGTGCCAGCAGTAACCGGACAGGGAGGGATGAAAAACTGTTTTTT. This encodes CASSNRTGRDEKLFF.

The J gene is TRBJ1-2, the V gene TRBV6-5, with D perhaps matching TRBD1 (6 bases). Between the trimmed V and J ends, which lost 7 bases and 6 bases, there was a span of 15 bases. Germline CDR1 reads MNHEY; CDR2 reads SVGAGI. There are 13 residues in the CDR3. The chain's CDR3 is CASTGGQGNGYTF. Written as DNA, the CDR3 is TGTGCCAGCACCGGGGGGCAGGGAAATGGCTACACCTTC.

This chain uses TRBV6-6 with TRBJ2-7, with D possibly being TRBD1 (6 bases). Between the trimmed V and J ends, which lost 4 bases and 5 bases, there was a span of 9 bases. The CDR3 runs 12 residues. Germline CDR1 reads MNHNY; CDR2 reads SVGAGI (reference sequence). The CDR3 sequence is CASSSQGNEQYF. CDR3 bases: TGTGCCAGCAGTTCCCAGGGGAACGAGCAGTACTTC.

The V call is TRBV4-1, the J call TRBJ1-1; D perhaps matches TRBD1 (5 bases). The CDR3 consists of 16 residues. V shed 0 bases and J shed 10 bases, with 21 bases lying between them. Germline lookup yields CDR1 MGHRA and CDR2 YSYEKL. CDR3 amino acids: CASSQDHETAPVGAFF. CDR3 sequence (DNA): TGCGCCAGCAGCCAAGATCACGAGACAGCCCCGGTGGGAGCTTTCTTT.

The chain couples TRBV7-9 to TRBJ2-5, with 8 bases identical to TRBD2. Per germline, CDR1 SEHNR and CDR2 FQNEAQ (reference sequence). After removal of 4 bases from V and 1 base from J, the junction contained 11 bases not matched to a gene. The CDR3 contains 17 residues. CDR3 in amino acids: CASSSRALGGVQETQYF. In DNA, the CDR3 is TGTGCCAGCAGCTCCAGGGCCCTCGGGGGGGTCCAAGAGACCCAGTACTTC.

The chain combines TRBV4-2 with TRBJ2-7; TRBD1 matches 7 bases. The CDR3 loop spans 13 amino acids. J was trimmed by 0 bases and V by 6 bases; bases with no gene match: 2. The germline V gene encodes CDR1 LGHNA and CDR2 YNFKEQ. The CDR3 nucleotides read TGTGCCAGCAGGAGGGACAGCTCCTACGAGCAGTACTTC. Its translation: CASRRDSSYEQYF.

This clone showed up just a few times. V gene TRBV6-6 combines with J gene TRBJ2-2; 8 nucleotides line up with TRBD1. The J segment lost 5 bases and the V segment lost 5 bases, leaving 7 bases of the junction unmatched. This CDR3 comprises 15 residues. Germline CDR1 MNHNY, CDR2 SVGAGI (reference sequence). The CDR3 DNA reads TGTGCCAGCAGTAATACAGGGGGGTTTACCGGGGAGCTGTTTTTT. This gives the protein CASSNTGGFTGELFF.

This clone was observed a handful of times. The rearrangement links TRBV14 to TRBJ2-1; TRBD2 is a possible D gene (5 bases). Germline V gene data show CDR1 as SGHDN and CDR2 as FVKESK. CDR3 size: 17 residues. Trimming removed 0 bases from V and 5 bases from J, with 17 bases in between. CDR3 in DNA: TGTGCCAGCAGCCAAGATCGCCGGCGGGCTGGCGACAATGAGCAGTTCTTC. It specifies CASSQDRRRAGDNEQFF.

The chain joins TRBV6-1 to TRBJ2-1, with 8 bases lining up with TRBD1. From germline, CDR1 is MNHNS and CDR2 SASEGT. The trim removed 5 bases at V and 7 bases at J, leaving 7 bases unmatched. The CDR3 is made up of 14 amino acids. In DNA form, the CDR3 reads TGTGCCAGCAGTTCAGGGGGCCTTGTGAATGAGCAGTTCTTC. Its translation: CASSSGGLVNEQFF.

This chain links TRBV7-3 with TRBJ2-5, with 7 bases lining up with TRBD2. The CDR3 runs to 14 residues. Germline lookup yields CDR1 SGHTA and CDR2 FQGTGA. J was trimmed by 5 bases and V by 2 bases; bases with no gene match: 5. The CDR3 DNA follows: TGTGCCAGCAGCTTATGGGGCGGGGGTGAGACCCAGTACTTC. It codes for CASSLWGGGETQYF.

The chain couples TRBV5-1 to TRBJ2-3; TRBD2 might be the D (5 bases). The CDR3 length is 15 residues. Germline CDR1 reads SGHRS; CDR2 reads YFSETQ. Trimming shortened V by 1 base and J by 2 bases, and 11 bases separated the two germline ends. CDR3 region: CASSLLSGYTDTQYF. CDR3 in DNA: TGCGCCAGCAGCTTGCTGTCGGGGTACACAGATACGCAGTATTTT.

The rearrangement uses TRBV11-3 and TRBJ2-2, with TRBD1 matching over 7 bases. V trimming: 5 bases; J trimming: 4 bases; junction bases outside the gene matches: 4. The CDR3 runs to 14 residues. Germline V gives CDR1 SGHNT, CDR2 YENEEA. CDR3 DNA sequence: TGTGCCAGCAGCGCTGGACAGGTCACCGGGGAGCTGTTTTTT. Amino acids: CASSAGQVTGELFF.

This clone was seen more than once but under ten times. The genes are TRBV5-6 and TRBJ1-1; 9 bases are a match to TRBD1. This CDR3 is built from 14 residues. Germline CDR1 SGHDT, CDR2 YYEEEE. V shed 6 bases and J 6 bases; nucleotides not matched to a gene: 9. CDR3 nucleotides: TGTGCCAGCATCAGGACAGGGGAAATTGCTGAAGCTTTCTTT. Amino acid sequence: CASIRTGEIAEAFF.

V and J are TRBV4-1 and TRBJ1-2; unclear D gene. Germline CDR1 reads MGHRA; CDR2 reads YSYEKL. The ends were cut back, 0 bases at V and 10 bases at J, with 9 bases in the middle. The CDR3 totals 12 residues. CDR3 in amino acids: CASSQEAEAYTF. Here the CDR3 DNA reads TGCGCCAGCAGCCAAGAAGCCGAGGCCTACACCTTC.

This chain joins TRBV28 and TRBJ2-2; a possible D gene is TRBD2 (5 bases). The CDR3 has 13 residues. V lost 8 bases to trimming and J lost 4 bases, with 11 bases between them. CDR1 is MDHEN, CDR2 SYDVKM, per germline. The CDR3 DNA reads TGTGCCAGCGGCGGACTTCCCACCGGGGAGCTGTTTTTT. Encoded protein: CASGGLPTGELFF.

This chain links TRBV19 with TRBJ1-1; D gene ambiguous. CDR3 size: 14 residues. Trimming shortened V by 7 bases and J by 1 base, and 13 bases separated the two germline ends. In germline, CDR1 is LNHDA, CDR2 SQIVND (reference sequence). CDR3 sequence: CASMASLANTEAFF. DNA for the CDR3: TGTGCCAGTATGGCTAGTTTGGCGAACACTGAAGCTTTCTTT. Drawing the rest from reference TRBV19 and TRBJ1-1, the complete variable domain is DGGITQSPKYLFRKEGQNVTLSCEQNLNHDAMYWYRQDPGQGLRLIYYSQIVNDFQKGDIAEGYSVSREKKESFPLTVTSAQKNPTAFYLCASMASLANTEAFFGQGTRLTVV.

This chain links TRBV7-7 with TRBJ2-5; the D gene is possibly TRBD2 (6 bases). The CDR3 is 14 residues long. Germline loops: CDR1 SSHAT, CDR2 FNYEAQ (reference sequence). Trimming took off 1 base at V and 5 bases at J, with 11 bases between the two ends. CDR3: CASSLELASETQYF. DNA for the CDR3: TGTGCCAGCAGCTTAGAACTAGCTTCCGAGACCCAGTACTTC.

DNA for the CDR3: TGTGCCAGCGGTAGGACAGGAGCATTTTCACCCCTCCACTTT. Protein sequence: CASGRTGAFSPLHF. The chain combines TRBV6-1 with TRBJ1-6; TRBD1 aligns across 7 bases. The germline gives CDR1 MNHNS, CDR2 SASEGT. V was pared by 8 bases and J by 9 bases, with 10 bases of the junction left unmatched. The CDR3 spans 14 residues.

J is TRBJ2-1 and V is TRBV6-1; TRBD1 agrees at 8 bases. The germline V gene has CDR1 MNHNS and CDR2 SASEGT. The CDR3 has 14 amino acids. The J segment lost 5 bases and the V segment lost 6 bases, leaving 6 bases of the junction unmatched. This CDR3 reads CASRFGQGHNEQFF. In nucleotides, the CDR3 is TGTGCCAGCAGATTTGGACAGGGACACAATGAGCAGTTCTTC.

The chain employs TRBV11-2 and TRBJ2-1; TRBD2 matches 10 bases. Per the germline V gene, CDR1 is SGHAT and CDR2 is FQNNGV. Losses at the gene ends were 5 bases for V and 9 bases for J; bases not matched to a gene: 4. The CDR3 spans 13 residues. The CDR3 here is CASSHSGGAEQFF. DNA for the CDR3: TGTGCCAGCAGCCACAGCGGGGGGGCTGAGCAGTTCTTC.

The genes are TRBV9 and TRBJ2-2, with a weak D call TRBD2 (6 bases). The germline CDR1 and CDR2 sequences are SGDLS and YYNGEE. Trimming pared 4 bases from V and 0 bases from J, leaving 10 bases between. This CDR3 spans 15 amino acids. The CDR3 reads CASSNSGSNTGELFF. CDR3 nucleotide sequence: TGTGCCAGCAGCAATAGCGGTTCGAACACCGGGGAGCTGTTTTTT.